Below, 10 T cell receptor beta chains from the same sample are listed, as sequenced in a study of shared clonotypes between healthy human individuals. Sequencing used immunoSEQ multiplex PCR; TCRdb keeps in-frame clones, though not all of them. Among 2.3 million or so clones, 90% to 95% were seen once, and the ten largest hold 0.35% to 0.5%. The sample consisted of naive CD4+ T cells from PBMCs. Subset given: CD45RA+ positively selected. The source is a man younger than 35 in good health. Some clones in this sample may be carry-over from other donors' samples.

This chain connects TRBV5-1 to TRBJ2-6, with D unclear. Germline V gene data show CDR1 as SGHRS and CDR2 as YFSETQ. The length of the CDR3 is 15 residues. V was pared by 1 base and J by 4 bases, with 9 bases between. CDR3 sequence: CASSLQAPGANVLTF. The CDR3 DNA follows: TGCGCCAGCAGCTTGCAAGCCCCCGGGGCCAACGTCCTGACTTTC.

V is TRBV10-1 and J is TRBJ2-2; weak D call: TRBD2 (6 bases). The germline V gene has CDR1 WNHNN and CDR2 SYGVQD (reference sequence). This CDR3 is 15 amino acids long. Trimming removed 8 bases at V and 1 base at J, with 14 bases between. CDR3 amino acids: CASPTGTWNTGELFF. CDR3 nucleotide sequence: TGCGCCAGCCCCACCGGGACTTGGAACACCGGGGAGCTGTTTTTT.

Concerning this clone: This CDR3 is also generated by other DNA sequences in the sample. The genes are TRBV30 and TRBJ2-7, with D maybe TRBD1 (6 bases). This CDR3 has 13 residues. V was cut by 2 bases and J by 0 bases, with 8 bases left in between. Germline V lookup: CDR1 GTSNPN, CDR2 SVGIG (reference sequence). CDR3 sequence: CAWSQGSSYEQYF. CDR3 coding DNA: TGTGCCTGGAGTCAGGGGAGCTCCTACGAGCAGTACTTC.

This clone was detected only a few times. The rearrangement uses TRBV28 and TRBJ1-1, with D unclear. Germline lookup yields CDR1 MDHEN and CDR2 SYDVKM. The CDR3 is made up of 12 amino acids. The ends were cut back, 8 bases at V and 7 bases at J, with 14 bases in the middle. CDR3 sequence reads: CASLDVSFEAFF. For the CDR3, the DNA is TGTGCCAGCCTAGACGTAAGCTTTGAAGCTTTCTTT.

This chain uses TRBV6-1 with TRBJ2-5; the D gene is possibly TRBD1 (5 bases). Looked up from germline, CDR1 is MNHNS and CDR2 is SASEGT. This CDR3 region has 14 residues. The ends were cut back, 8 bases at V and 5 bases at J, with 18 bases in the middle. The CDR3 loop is CASSPFPGLETQYF. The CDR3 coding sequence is TGTGCCAGCTCCCCCTTCCCAGGGTTGGAGACCCAGTACTTC.

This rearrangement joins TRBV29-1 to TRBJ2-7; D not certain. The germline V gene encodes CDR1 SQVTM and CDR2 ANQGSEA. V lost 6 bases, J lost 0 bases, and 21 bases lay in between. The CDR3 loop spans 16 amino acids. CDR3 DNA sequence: TGCAGCGTCAAATCGCTCACCCGCTTTAGCTCCTACGAGCAGTACTTC. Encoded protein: CSVKSLTRFSSYEQYF.

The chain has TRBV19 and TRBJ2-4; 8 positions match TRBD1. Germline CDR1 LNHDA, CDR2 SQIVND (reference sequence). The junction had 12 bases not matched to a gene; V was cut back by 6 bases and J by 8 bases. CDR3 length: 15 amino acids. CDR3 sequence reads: CASRTLQGGYDIQYF. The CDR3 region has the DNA TGTGCCAGTAGGACCCTACAGGGGGGATACGACATTCAGTACTTC.

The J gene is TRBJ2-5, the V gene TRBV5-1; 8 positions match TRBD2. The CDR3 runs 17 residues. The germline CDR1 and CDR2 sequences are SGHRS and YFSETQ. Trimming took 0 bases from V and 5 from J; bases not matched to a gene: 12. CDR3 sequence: CASSLAGLSGNPETQYF. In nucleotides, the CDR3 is TGCGCCAGCAGCTTGGCAGGTCTTAGCGGGAACCCCGAGACCCAGTACTTC.

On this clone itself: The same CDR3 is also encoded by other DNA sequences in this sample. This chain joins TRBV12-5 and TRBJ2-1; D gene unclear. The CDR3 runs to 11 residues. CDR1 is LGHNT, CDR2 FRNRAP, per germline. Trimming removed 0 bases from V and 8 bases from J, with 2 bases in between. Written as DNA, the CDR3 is TGTGCTAGTGGTTTGGTAGATGAGCAGTTCTTC. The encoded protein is CASGLVDEQFF.

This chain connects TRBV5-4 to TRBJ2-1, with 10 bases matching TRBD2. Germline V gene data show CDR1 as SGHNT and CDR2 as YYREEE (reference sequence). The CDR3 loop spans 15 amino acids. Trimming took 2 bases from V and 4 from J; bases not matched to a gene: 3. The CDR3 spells CASSFPSGSYNEQFF. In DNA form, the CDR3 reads TGTGCCAGCAGCTTCCCTAGCGGGAGTTACAATGAGCAGTTCTTC.